The entry below describes one T cell receptor beta chain. Its specificity is unknown. This sample is part of a study of CD8 T cells in Susac syndrome. Study-level points and caveats: Regarding the TCR sequencing and HLA analysis, the study admitted that a relatively small number of individuals were involved.

While CD8+ and CD4+ T cells were isolated negatively, TEMRA cells were enriched by FACS. Germline loops: CDR1 SGHNT, CDR2 YENEEA. V was pared by 0 bases and J by 0 bases, with 13 bases between. This CDR3 is built from 17 residues. RNA totalling roughly 0.45 to 1 ug underwent reverse transcription with random hexamers. Amplification of TCR beta CDR3 used immunoSEQ multiplex PCR across 54 Vbeta and 13 Jbeta. One entry per CDR3 protein, called by TCRdb with MiXCR from the immunoSEQ multiplex PCR reads. The sample records around 280,000 distinct CDR3 sequences, about 92% being singletons. Sequenced: CD4+ T cells from PBMCs. The chain combines TRBV11-3 with TRBJ2-3; a weak D match, TRBD2 (5 bases). This clonotype originated in a human donor with multiple sclerosis. CDR3 loop: CASSLEQTNPSTDTQYF. The CDR3 DNA sequence: TGTGCCAGCAGCTTAGAGCAGACTAATCCTAGCACAGATACGCAGTATTTT.